This T cell receptor (beta chain) was retrieved from a study of radiation and T cells in renal cell carcinoma. Overall study context: Nephrectomy followed 15 Gy stereotactic body radiation by 4 weeks. Study-wide results and caveats: In blood, top tumor clones expanded by 2 weeks, shrinking by 4.

Sequencing used immunoSEQ multiplex PCR; TCRdb keeps in-frame clones, though not all of them. The sample has tens of thousands of clones, more than 75% seen once. The V end was cut by 0 bases, the J end by 4 bases, with 16 bases between. The germline V gene encodes CDR1 GTSNPN and CDR2 SVGIG (reference sequence). This CDR3 is built from 15 residues. Time point meaning: baseline pretreatment blood. The treatment here: 15 Gy SBRT to primary tumor, nephrectomy 4 weeks later. Serial blood draws occurred at baseline and 2 and 4 weeks post-SBRT. On this clone: Its antigen is undetermined.

The input for sequencing was blood, taken from a patient whose treatment included radiotherapy and nephrectomy. This TCR derives from a man between 60 and 75 years old with renal cell carcinoma. V is TRBV30 and J is TRBJ2-7; no clear D. The CDR3 loop is CAWSVLGSGLYEQYF. CDR3 nucleotide sequence: TGTGCCTGGAGTGTATTAGGGTCGGGTCTGTACGAGCAGTACTTC.